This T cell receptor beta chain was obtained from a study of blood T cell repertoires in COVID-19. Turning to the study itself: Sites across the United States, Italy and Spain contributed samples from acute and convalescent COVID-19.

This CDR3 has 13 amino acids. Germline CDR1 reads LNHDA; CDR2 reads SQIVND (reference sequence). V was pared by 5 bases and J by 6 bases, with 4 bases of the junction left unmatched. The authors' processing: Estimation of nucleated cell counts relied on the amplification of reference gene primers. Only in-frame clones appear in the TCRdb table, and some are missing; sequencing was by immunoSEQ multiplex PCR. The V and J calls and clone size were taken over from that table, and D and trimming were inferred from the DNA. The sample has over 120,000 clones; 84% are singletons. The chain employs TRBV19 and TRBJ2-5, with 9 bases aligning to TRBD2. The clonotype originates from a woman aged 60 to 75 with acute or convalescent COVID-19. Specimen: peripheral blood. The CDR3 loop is CASSDSGGKTQYF. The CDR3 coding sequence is TGTGCCAGTAGTGACAGCGGGGGGAAGACCCAGTACTTC.